The present TCR beta chain was sequenced within a study of CD8 T cells in ankylosing spondylitis. Study-wide results and caveats: A number of the motif variants had already been described in reactive arthritis synovial fluid and blood. CD8+ cells made up the disease-linked clones, which were relatively rare in peripheral blood. Significant enrichment of disease-linked clones was reported in matched ankylosing spondylitis synovial fluid.

This clonotype was seen repeatedly, ten times or more. Antigen unknown. As the method for making TCR beta libraries, quantitative 5'-RACE with molecular barcodes was used. TCRdb reanalysed the 5' RACE reads using MiXCR and keeps one entry per CDR3 protein. The sample lists hundreds of thousands of distinct CDR3 sequences, roughly a tenth occurring once. The CDR3 sequence is 15 residues long. Germline V gene sequence: CDR1 MNHEY, CDR2 SVGAGI. Trimming took 4 bases from V and 6 from J; bases not matched to a gene: 7. This chain joins TRBV6-5 and TRBJ1-5, with 9 bases lining up with TRBD1. Material: blood, either unsorted or a sorted T cell fraction (not recorded which). The receptor was derived from a male donor with ankylosing spondylitis or in good health (not recorded which). CDR3 amino acids: CASSSGDRVGQPQHF. The DNA for the CDR3 is TGTGCCAGCAGTTCCGGGGACAGGGTTGGTCAGCCCCAGCATTTT.